A single sample is the source of the 27 T cell receptor beta chains below, sequenced in a study of shared clonotypes between healthy human individuals. TCRdb's copy holds only in-frame clones and misses some; the assay was immunoSEQ multiplex PCR. The sample consists of about 1.1 million clones, around three quarters of them appearing once. Specimen: memory CD4+ T cells from PBMCs. Stated subset: CD45RA-negative fraction. These receptors were taken from a man aged 18 to 29 in good health. Some clones in this sample may be carry-over from other donors' samples.

V usage is TRBV28 and J usage is TRBJ2-5; TRBD2 matches at 12 bases. This CDR3 has 15 amino acids. CDR1 is MDHEN, CDR2 SYDVKM, per germline. The V and J ends lost 2 bases and 7 bases, in that order; junction bases with no gene match: 5. Here the CDR3 DNA reads TGTGCCAGCAGTTTAAACCTAGCGGGGGGGAGGACCCAGTACTTC. Encoded protein: CASSLNLAGGRTQYF.

Remarks on this clone: A far larger clone is just one base off, so this is likely a read error. This specimen includes other DNA sequences encoding the same CDR3. This chain links TRBV7-3 with TRBJ1-1; D is ambiguous. V lost 5 bases to trimming and J lost 1 base, with 8 bases between them. Germline V gives CDR1 SGHTA, CDR2 FQGTGA. The CDR3 runs to 13 residues. CDR3 amino acids: CASSGQPNTEAFF. Written as DNA, the CDR3 is TGTGCCAGCAGCGGGCAGCCGAACACTGAAGCTTTCTTT.

CDR3: CASSYSGSTDEQYF. For the CDR3, the DNA is TGCGCCAGCAGCTATAGCGGGAGTACCGACGAGCAGTACTTC. J is TRBJ2-7 and V is TRBV4-1; TRBD2 aligns across 9 bases. The J segment lost 5 bases and the V segment lost 5 bases, leaving 7 bases of the junction unmatched. Germline CDR1 and CDR2: MGHRA and YSYEKL. CDR3 length: 14 amino acids.

About this clone itself: Given a far larger clone just one base away, this is likely a sequencing read error. This chain links TRBV5-1 with TRBJ2-7, with TRBD1 identical over 8 bases. The V and J ends lost 4 bases and 6 bases, in that order; junction bases with no gene match: 3. This CDR3 region has 12 residues. CDR1 is SGHRS, CDR2 YFSETQ, per germline. As DNA, the CDR3 is TGCGCCAGCAGCCCAGGGGGCGGCGAGCAGTACTTC. This codes for CASSPGGGEQYF.

This sequence joins TRBV13 and TRBJ2-1, with TRBD1 identical over 9 bases. Germline CDR1 PRHDT, CDR2 FYEKMQ (reference sequence). This CDR3 has 18 amino acids. The V gene end was trimmed by 5 bases and the J gene end by 2 bases; junction bases not matched to a gene: 13. In DNA form, the CDR3 reads TGTGCCAGCAGCCACCATACCGGGACAGGGATCACCTACAATGAGCAGTTCTTC. Its translation is CASSHHTGTGITYNEQFF.

The chain joins TRBV5-1 to TRBJ2-5; D not certain. There are 12 residues in the CDR3. V lost 7 bases to trimming and J lost 4 bases, with 11 bases between them. Germline lookup yields CDR1 SGHRS and CDR2 YFSETQ. The CDR3, as DNA: TGCGCCAGCCCCCCTTGGGCAGAGACCCAGTACTTC. It is translated as CASPPWAETQYF.

The chain employs TRBV19 and TRBJ1-1; a weak D match, TRBD1 (6 bases). The CDR3 is 16 residues long. V lost 10 bases and J lost 0, with 21 bases in between. The germline V gene has CDR1 LNHDA and CDR2 SQIVND (reference sequence). DNA of the CDR3: TGTGCCACCACCCCCTTTGGAACAGGGATGAACACTGAAGCTTTCTTT. Its protein is CATTPFGTGMNTEAFF.

This clone appeared many times. This CDR3 is also generated by other DNA sequences in the sample. The rearrangement joins TRBV6-1 to TRBJ2-1, with D hard to call. The CDR3 runs 11 residues. Germline V gives CDR1 MNHNS, CDR2 SASEGT. Trimming took 4 bases from V and 7 from J, leaving 5 bases between them. The CDR3 coding sequence is TGTGCCAGCAGTGCTAGTAATGAGCAGTTCTTC. Translating it yields CASSASNEQFF.

This clone was detected many times. This chain joins TRBV27 and TRBJ1-5; D is possibly TRBD1 (5 bases). This CDR3 contains 14 residues. The germline V and J ends were trimmed by 5 bases and 7 bases, with 15 bases remaining between them. Per the germline V gene, CDR1 is MNHEY and CDR2 is SMNVEV (reference sequence). For the CDR3, the DNA is TGTGCCAGCAGTAGCCCGGGGGGAAACCAGCCCCAGCATTTT. Translated, it gives CASSSPGGNQPQHF.

The chain links TRBV5-4 to TRBJ1-2; maybe TRBD1 (5 bases). Germline V gene lookup returns CDR1 SGHNT and CDR2 YYREEE (reference sequence). Trimming took off 4 bases at V and 5 bases at J, with 12 bases between the two ends. The CDR3 length is 13 residues. For the CDR3, the DNA is TGTGCCAGCAGCGATGACAGTCTATATGGCTACACCTTC. Its protein product is CASSDDSLYGYTF.

J is TRBJ2-1 and V is TRBV7-2, with 12 nucleotides matching TRBD2. CDR1 is SGHTA, CDR2 FQGNSA, per germline. The CDR3 is 15 residues long. Trimming removed 3 bases from V and 6 bases from J; junction bases left unmatched: 3. The CDR3 nucleotides are TGTGCCAGCAGCTTGGGACTAGCGGGTTCCAATGAGCAGTTCTTC. Protein sequence: CASSLGLAGSNEQFF.

The chain is built from TRBV6-6 and TRBJ2-7, with 7 nucleotides matching TRBD2. Germline CDR1 and CDR2: MNHNY and SVGAGI (reference sequence). The V segment lost 0 bases and the J segment 11 bases; nucleotides outside the gene matches: 13. CDR3 length equals 15 residues. The CDR3 DNA follows: TGTGCCAGCAGTTACTCGATTATTAGCCCCGGGGGGAAGTACTTC. Protein sequence: CASSYSIISPGGKYF.

Of note for this clone: A single base is all that separates this from a far larger clone, so a read error is likely. The chain carries TRBV7-3 and TRBJ1-1, with a weak D call TRBD1 (5 bases). The CDR3 totals 13 residues. Germline CDR1 is SGHTA and CDR2 is FQGTGA. The CDR3 reads CASGLEQGTEAFF. The CDR3 nucleotides are TGTGCCAGCGGCTTAGAGCAGGGCACTGAAGCTTTCTTT.

The V gene is TRBV2, the J gene TRBJ2-7; no clear D. Germline loops: CDR1 SNHLY, CDR2 FYNNEI. This CDR3 contains 11 residues. Trimming took 7 bases from V and 4 from J, leaving 8 bases between them. Written as DNA, the CDR3 is TGTGCCAGCAAGGAAGGGTACGAGCAGTACTTC. This translates into CASKEGYEQYF.

The rearrangement uses TRBV9 and TRBJ1-3; maybe TRBD1 (5 bases). The CDR3 has 14 amino acids. Germline V gives CDR1 SGDLS, CDR2 YYNGEE. Trimming stripped 4 bases from V and 4 bases from J, with 12 bases between. The CDR3 reads CASSPDSWGNTIYF. The CDR3 DNA sequence: TGTGCCAGCAGCCCAGACAGCTGGGGAAACACCATATATTTT.

The rearrangement links TRBV19 to TRBJ1-2; D may be TRBD1 (6 bases). Germline assignment: CDR1 LNHDA and CDR2 SQIVND (reference sequence). The CDR3 totals 14 residues. V lost 6 bases to trimming and J lost 7 bases, with 18 bases between them. Here the CDR3 reads CASRRAGTTFGYTF. The DNA of the CDR3 is TGTGCCAGTAGACGTGCCGGGACAACCTTTGGCTACACCTTC. The complete variable domain, with remaining parts taken from reference TRBV19 and TRBJ1-2, reads DGGITQSPKYLFRKEGQNVTLSCEQNLNHDAMYWYRQDPGQGLRLIYYSQIVNDFQKGDIAEGYSVSREKKESFPLTVTSAQKNPTAFYLCASRRAGTTFGYTFGSGTRLTVV.

The rearrangement links TRBV25-1 to TRBJ2-2, with 8 positions matching TRBD2. V dropped 5 bases and J dropped 5; count of bases not matched to a gene: 7. Germline V gene data show CDR1 as MGHDK and CDR2 as SYGVNS. The CDR3 covers 15 residues. The CDR3 reads CASSSLAGPTGELFF. For the CDR3, the DNA is TGTGCCAGCAGTTCGTTAGCGGGGCCGACCGGGGAGCTGTTTTTT.

The V call is TRBV9, the J call TRBJ1-3; 8 bases agree with TRBD1. This CDR3 region has 16 residues. The V gene's germline CDR1 is SGDLS and CDR2 YYNGEE. The V segment lost 3 bases and the J segment 0 bases; nucleotides outside the gene matches: 5. CDR3 amino acids: CASSADRVFSGNTIYF. CDR3 bases: TGTGCCAGCAGCGCGGACAGGGTTTTCTCTGGAAACACCATATATTTT.

The V gene is TRBV4-2, the J gene TRBJ2-2, with 8 positions matching TRBD1. The CDR3 has 14 residues. Germline CDR1 LGHNA, CDR2 YNFKEQ. Unmatched junction bases numbered 0, after V lost 3 bases and J lost 3 bases. CDR3 in amino acids: CASSQGQDTGELFF. CDR3 bases: TGTGCCAGCAGCCAGGGACAGGACACCGGGGAGCTGTTTTTT.

The chain has TRBV18 and TRBJ1-2; D not resolved. Germline values: CDR1 KGHSH, CDR2 LQKENI. V was trimmed by 6 bases and J by 2 bases, leaving 10 bases between them. The CDR3 runs to 13 residues. Written as DNA, the CDR3 is TGTGCCAGCTCCACAACAGAGAACTATGGCTACACCTTC. It encodes CASSTTENYGYTF. The variable domain in full, with the rest retrieved from reference TRBV18 and TRBJ1-2, is NAGVMQNPRHLVRRRGQEARLRCSPMKGHSHVYWYRQLPEEGLKFMVYLQKENIIDESGMPKERFSAEFPKEGPSILRIQQVVRGDSAAYFCASSTTENYGYTFGSGTRLTVV.

The V and J genes are TRBV5-4 and TRBJ2-1; TRBD2 agrees at 12 bases. Trimming took 4 bases from V and 0 from J; bases not matched to a gene: 5. The CDR3 sequence is 17 residues long. CDR1 is SGHNT, CDR2 YYREEE, per germline (reference sequence). The CDR3 bases are TGTGCCAGCAGCATCGGACTAGCGGGGAGCTCCTACAATGAGCAGTTCTTC. It is translated as CASSIGLAGSSYNEQFF.

In its sample, this clone was seen a few times. The genes are TRBV18 and TRBJ1-2, with TRBD1 matching 8 bases. The germline V gene encodes CDR1 KGHSH and CDR2 LQKENI. J gave up 2 bases and V 3 bases, and 2 bases lay outside the gene matches. The CDR3 covers 14 residues. CDR3 in amino acids: CASSPGQVNYGYTF. The CDR3 DNA follows: TGTGCCAGCTCACCGGGACAGGTGAACTATGGCTACACCTTC.

This clone was counted between two and nine times. The rearrangement joins TRBV2 to TRBJ2-3, with D hard to call. The length of the CDR3 is 11 residues. Trimming took off 6 bases at V and 2 bases at J, with 3 bases between the two ends. Germline V gene sequence: CDR1 SNHLY, CDR2 FYNNEI. CDR3 in DNA: TGTGCCAGCAGGACCACAGATACGCAGTATTTT. Residues: CASRTTDTQYF.

This clone showed up just once. This chain links TRBV7-2 with TRBJ2-7; D may match TRBD1 or TRBD2 (5 bases each). Trimming took off 5 bases at V and 3 bases at J, with 11 bases between the two ends. The CDR3 totals 13 residues. CDR1 is SGHTA and CDR2 is FQGNSA in the germline V gene. CDR3 nucleotides: TGTGCCAGCAGCAATCAGAGGGGCTACGAGCAGTACTTC. This gives the protein CASSNQRGYEQYF. Full variable domain (rest looked up from reference TRBV7-2 and TRBJ2-7): GAGVSQSPSNKVTEKGKDVELRCDPISGHTALYWYRQSLGQGLEFLIYFQGNSAPDKSGLPSDRFSAERTGGSVSTLTIQRTQQEDSAVYLCASSNQRGYEQYFGPGTRLTVT.

V usage is TRBV29-1 and J usage is TRBJ2-7, with TRBD2 identical over 12 bases. Unmatched junction bases numbered 4, after V lost 1 base and J lost 3 bases. Germline values: CDR1 SQVTM, CDR2 ANQGSEA. The CDR3 extends over 15 amino acids. Here the CDR3 DNA reads TGCAGCGTTGAAGTTCTAGCGGGAGGGCACTACGAGCAGTACTTC. It encodes CSVEVLAGGHYEQYF.

The chain joins TRBV9 to TRBJ2-7; 9 nucleotides line up with TRBD2. The CDR3 runs to 15 residues. Germline V CDR1 and CDR2: SGDLS, YYNGEE. With 0 bases clipped from V and 2 bases from J, the junction kept 3 bases outside the gene matches. This chain's CDR3 is CASSVGSGGPYEQYF. The CDR3 DNA reads TGTGCCAGCAGCGTAGGTAGCGGGGGCCCCTACGAGCAGTACTTC.

J is TRBJ2-7 and V is TRBV7-8; D is perhaps TRBD2 (6 bases). Germline V gene data show CDR1 as SGHVS and CDR2 as FQNEAQ. This CDR3 has 15 amino acids. The germline V and J ends were trimmed by 1 base and 1 base, with 11 bases remaining between them. Written as DNA, the CDR3 is TGTGCCAGCAGCTTAGGGACTATTACTTCCTACGAGCAGTACTTC. It translates to CASSLGTITSYEQYF.